This T cell receptor (beta chain) was recovered during a study of T cells after yellow fever vaccination (dated 2019 in TCRdb). For the wider study: The SMART-Seq v4 Ultra Low Input RNA kit was used to prepare libraries from fractions with low cell numbers. To follow T-cell clones before and after both primary and booster YFV17D yellow fever vaccination, bulk TCR alpha and beta repertoires underwent longitudinal sequencing. Two healthy male donors made up the cohort, one aged 18 to 30 years and the other aged 30 to 40 years. Blood samples were taken at several timepoints before and after primary and secondary immunization, and bulk PBMC replicates and cell subsets were isolated. The paper as a whole reports these results and caveats: Computational filtering was needed because FACS-sorted repertoires could contain abundant contaminating clonotypes from the bulk population. Most clones expanded after primary vaccination were re-detected after the booster (almost 98% of CD4 and approximately 89% of CD8), suggesting broad memory maintenance. The secondary T-cell response was weaker than the primary response but faster, peaking on day 5 instead of day 15. Because only two donors were included in the study, the extent to which the findings can be generalized is limited. A small share of clonotypes was detected in both CD4 and CD8 compartments, with the overlap likely arising from convergent recombination.

Sequencing relied on an Illumina NovaSeq 6000. TCR cDNA was made using 5'RACE template switching, a step that added a universal primer site and unique molecular identifiers. cDNA synthesis was primed from both the TCR alpha and TCR beta constant segments. Library amplification involved two PCR steps, and the second step added sample barcodes and sequencing adapters. Libraries were sequenced on Illumina HiSeq 2500 (2x100 bp) or NovaSeq (2x150 bp). From the authors' description of their analysis: MIGEC was used to demultiplex reads and collapse the reads into UMI consensus sequences, and MiXCR was used for V(D)J alignment. Using edgeR on replicate PBMC samples, clonotypes were called vaccine-responding if FDR was below 0.01 and the log2 fold change was above 5 up to day 15. Bulk clonotypes were assigned CD4 or CD8 identity according to which sequenced CD4 or CD8 repertoire held them at higher abundance. The public reads were reanalyzed by TCRdb: fastp trimming at Q25, MiXCR alignment, in-frame beta chains only. Every distinct CDR3 protein forms one entry, paired with its most common genes and DNA. These V and J calls are TCRdb output, not the study's own analysis. This sample has some 300,000 distinct CDR3 sequences in its table, and around 9.3% of those were observed once. The ten largest clones add up to about 3.5% of the sample.

CDR1 and CDR2 (DFQATT, SNEGSKA) derive from the germline V gene (reference sequence). Measured from the cysteine to the phenylalanine, the CDR3 is 15 residues long. CDR3 DNA only is kept here, 45 bases in frame from base 1. V and J lose 5 bases and 2 bases, and a span of 16 bases separates them. Taken with the paper, the label for treatment or condition translates to: live attenuated yellow fever vaccine strain. PBMCs were isolated from peripheral blood using a standard Ficoll-Paque protocol. Dynabeads CD4 and CD8 positive selection kits were used to isolate the CD4 and CD8 T-cell fractions. TriZol was used to extract RNA from bulk PBMCs, from CD4 and CD8 fractions, and from dextramer-positive and dextramer-negative fractions. About this clonotype itself: No antigen is known for it. Base-call qualities are not available, and no considerably larger clone is one nucleotide away.

Sample: CD4+ T cells sorted from PBMCs, taken 5 days after the yellow fever booster vaccination. The clonotype was recovered from a man between 18 and 29 years old who received the YFV17D yellow fever vaccine. This receptor chain uses TRBV20-1 and TRBJ1-5; a tentative D match to TRBD1 spans 6 bases. The CDR3 here reads CSALSGVVGNQPQHF. The nucleotides are TGCAGTGCTTTGTCAGGGGTAGTTGGCAATCAGCCCCAGCATTTT.